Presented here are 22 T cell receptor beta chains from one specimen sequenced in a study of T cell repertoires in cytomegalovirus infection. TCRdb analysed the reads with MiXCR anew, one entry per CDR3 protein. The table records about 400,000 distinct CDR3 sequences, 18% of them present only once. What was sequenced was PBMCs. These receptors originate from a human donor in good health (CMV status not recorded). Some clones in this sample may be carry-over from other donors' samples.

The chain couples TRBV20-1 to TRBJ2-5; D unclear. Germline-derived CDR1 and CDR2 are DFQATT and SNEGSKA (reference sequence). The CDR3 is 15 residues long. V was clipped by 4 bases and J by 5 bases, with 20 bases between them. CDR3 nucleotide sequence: TGCAGTGCTACCACCTATTCAAGGGCTGCGGAGACCCAGTACTTC. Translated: CSATTYSRAAETQYF.

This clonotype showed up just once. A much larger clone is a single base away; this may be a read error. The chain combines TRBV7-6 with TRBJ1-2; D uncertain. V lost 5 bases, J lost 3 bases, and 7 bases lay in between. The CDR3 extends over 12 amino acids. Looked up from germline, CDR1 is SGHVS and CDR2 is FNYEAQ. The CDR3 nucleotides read TGTGCCAGCAGCCCACGGCACTATGGCTACACCTTC. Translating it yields CASSPRHYGYTF.

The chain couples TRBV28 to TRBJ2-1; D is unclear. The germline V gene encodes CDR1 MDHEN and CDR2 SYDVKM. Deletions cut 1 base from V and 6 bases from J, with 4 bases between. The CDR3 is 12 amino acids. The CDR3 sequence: CASSLFRNEQFF. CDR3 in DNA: TGTGCCAGCAGTTTATTTCGCAATGAGCAGTTCTTC.

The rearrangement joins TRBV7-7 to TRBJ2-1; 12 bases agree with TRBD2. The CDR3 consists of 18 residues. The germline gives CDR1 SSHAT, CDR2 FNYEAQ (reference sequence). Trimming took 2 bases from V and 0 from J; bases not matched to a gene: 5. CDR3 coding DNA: TGTGCCAGCAGCTTATGGCCGACTAGCGGGAGCTCCTACAATGAGCAGTTCTTC. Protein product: CASSLWPTSGSSYNEQFF. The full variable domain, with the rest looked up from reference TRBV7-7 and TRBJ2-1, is GAGVSQSPRYKVTKRGQDVTLRCDPISSHATLYWYQQALGQGPEFLTYFNYEAQPDKSGLPSDRFSAERPEGSISTLTIQRTEQRDSAMYRCASSLWPTSGSSYNEQFFGPGTRLTVL.

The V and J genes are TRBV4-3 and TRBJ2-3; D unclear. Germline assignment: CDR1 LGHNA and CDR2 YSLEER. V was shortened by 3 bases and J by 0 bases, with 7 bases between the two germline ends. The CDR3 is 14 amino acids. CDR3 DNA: TGCGCCAGCAGCCAGCAGCCTAGCACAGATACGCAGTATTTT. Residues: CASSQQPSTDTQYF.

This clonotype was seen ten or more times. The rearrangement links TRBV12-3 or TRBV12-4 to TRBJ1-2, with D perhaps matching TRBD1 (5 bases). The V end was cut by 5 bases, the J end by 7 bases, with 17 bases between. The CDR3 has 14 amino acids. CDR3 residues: CASSPSQGASGYTF. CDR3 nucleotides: TGTGCCAGCAGTCCCTCCCAGGGCGCCTCTGGCTACACCTTC.

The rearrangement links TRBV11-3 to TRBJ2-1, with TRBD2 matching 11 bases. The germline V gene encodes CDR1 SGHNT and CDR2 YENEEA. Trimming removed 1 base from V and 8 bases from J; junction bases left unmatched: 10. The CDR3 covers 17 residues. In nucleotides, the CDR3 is TGTGCCAGCAGCTTAGTGGACGGGACTAGCGGCCAACATGAGCAGTTCTTC. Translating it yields CASSLVDGTSGQHEQFF.

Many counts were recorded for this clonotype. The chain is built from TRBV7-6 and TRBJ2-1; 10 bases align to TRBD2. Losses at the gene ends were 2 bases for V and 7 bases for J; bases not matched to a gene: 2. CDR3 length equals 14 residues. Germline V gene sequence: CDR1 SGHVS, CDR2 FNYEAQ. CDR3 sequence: CASSLRTSGNEQFF. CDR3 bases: TGTGCCAGCAGCTTACGGACTAGCGGAAATGAGCAGTTCTTC.

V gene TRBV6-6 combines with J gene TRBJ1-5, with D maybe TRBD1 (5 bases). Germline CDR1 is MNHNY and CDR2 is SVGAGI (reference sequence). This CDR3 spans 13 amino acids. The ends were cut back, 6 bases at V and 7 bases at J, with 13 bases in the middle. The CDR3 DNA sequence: TGTGCCAGCAGAGGGACGGGAAAACAGCCCCAGCATTTT. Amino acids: CASRGTGKQPQHF.

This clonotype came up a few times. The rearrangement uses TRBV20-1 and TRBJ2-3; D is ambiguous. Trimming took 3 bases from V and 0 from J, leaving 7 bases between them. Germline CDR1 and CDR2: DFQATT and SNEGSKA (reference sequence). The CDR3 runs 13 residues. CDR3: CSASLRSTDTQYF. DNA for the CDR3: TGCAGTGCTAGTCTGCGGAGCACAGATACGCAGTATTTT.

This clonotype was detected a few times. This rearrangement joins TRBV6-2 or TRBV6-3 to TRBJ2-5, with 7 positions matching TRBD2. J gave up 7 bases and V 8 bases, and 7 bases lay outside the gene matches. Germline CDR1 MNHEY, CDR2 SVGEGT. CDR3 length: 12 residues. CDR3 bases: TGTGCCAGCGGACCGGGGGGTTTGACCCAGTACTTC. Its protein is CASGPGGLTQYF.

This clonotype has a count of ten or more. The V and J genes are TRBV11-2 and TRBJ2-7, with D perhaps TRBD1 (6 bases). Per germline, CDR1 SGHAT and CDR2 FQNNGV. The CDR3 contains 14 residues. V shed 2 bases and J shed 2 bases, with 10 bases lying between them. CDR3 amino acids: CASSLRPGAYEQYF. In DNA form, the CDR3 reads TGTGCCAGCAGCTTAAGGCCAGGGGCCTACGAGCAGTACTTC.

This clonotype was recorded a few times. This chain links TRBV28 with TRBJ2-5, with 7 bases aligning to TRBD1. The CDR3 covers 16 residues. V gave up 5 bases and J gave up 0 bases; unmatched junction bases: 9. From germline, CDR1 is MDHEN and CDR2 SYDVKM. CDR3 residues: CASSAPGTEYQETQYF. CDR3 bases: TGTGCCAGCAGTGCCCCCGGGACAGAGTACCAAGAGACCCAGTACTTC.

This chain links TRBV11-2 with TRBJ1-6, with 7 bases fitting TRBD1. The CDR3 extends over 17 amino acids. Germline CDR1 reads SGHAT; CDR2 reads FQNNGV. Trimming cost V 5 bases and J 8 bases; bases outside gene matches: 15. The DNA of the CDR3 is TGTGCCAGCAGCCTAGGTGGGCCGGGACAGAATTATTCACCCCTCCACTTT. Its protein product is CASSLGGPGQNYSPLHF.

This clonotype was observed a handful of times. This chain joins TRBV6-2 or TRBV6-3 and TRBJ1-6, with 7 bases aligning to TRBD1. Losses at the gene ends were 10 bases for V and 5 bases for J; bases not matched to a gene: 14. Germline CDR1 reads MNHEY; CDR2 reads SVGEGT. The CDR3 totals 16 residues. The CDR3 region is CATTRETGLDNSPLHF. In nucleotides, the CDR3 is TGTGCCACAACTCGTGAGACAGGGCTGGATAATTCACCCCTCCACTTT.

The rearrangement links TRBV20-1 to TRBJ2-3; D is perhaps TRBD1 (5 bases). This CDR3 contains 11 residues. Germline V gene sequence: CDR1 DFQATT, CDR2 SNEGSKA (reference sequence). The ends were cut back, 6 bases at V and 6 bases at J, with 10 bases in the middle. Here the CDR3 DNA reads TGCAGTGCAACCAAGGGGGATACGCAGTATTTT. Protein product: CSATKGDTQYF.

CDR3 in amino acids: CASSPGLAGGSDRETQYF. CDR3 DNA: TGCGCCAGCAGTCCAGGACTAGCGGGAGGGTCAGACAGAGAGACCCAGTACTTC. This chain uses TRBV23-1 with TRBJ2-5; 15 bases map to TRBD2. TRBV23-1 has ORF status, its function being uncertain. The CDR3 sequence is 18 residues long. V trimming: 4 bases; J trimming: 4 bases; junction bases outside the gene matches: 10.

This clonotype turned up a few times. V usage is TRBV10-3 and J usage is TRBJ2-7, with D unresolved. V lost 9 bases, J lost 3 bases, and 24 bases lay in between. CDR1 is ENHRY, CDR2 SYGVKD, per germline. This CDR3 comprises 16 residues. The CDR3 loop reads CAIRTNHNTFFYEQYF. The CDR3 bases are TGTGCCATTAGGACCAACCACAATACATTTTTCTACGAGCAGTACTTC.

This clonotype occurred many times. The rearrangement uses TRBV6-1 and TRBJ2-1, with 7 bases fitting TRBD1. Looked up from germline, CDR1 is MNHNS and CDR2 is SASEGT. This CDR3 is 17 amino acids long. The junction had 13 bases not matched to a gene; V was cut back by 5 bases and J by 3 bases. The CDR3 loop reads CASSPRRRQGYYNEQFF. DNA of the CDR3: TGTGCCAGCAGTCCCCGTCGAAGACAGGGCTACTACAATGAGCAGTTCTTC.

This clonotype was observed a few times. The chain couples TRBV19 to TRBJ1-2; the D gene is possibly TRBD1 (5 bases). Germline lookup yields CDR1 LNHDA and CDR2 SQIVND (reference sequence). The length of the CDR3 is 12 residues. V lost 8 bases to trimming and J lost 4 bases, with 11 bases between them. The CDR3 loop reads CASRPGPYGYTF. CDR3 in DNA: TGTGCCAGTCGACCGGGACCCTATGGCTACACCTTC.

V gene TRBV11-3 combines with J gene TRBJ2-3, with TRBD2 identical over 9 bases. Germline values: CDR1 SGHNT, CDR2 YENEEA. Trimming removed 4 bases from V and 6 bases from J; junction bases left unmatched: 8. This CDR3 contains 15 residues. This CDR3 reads CASSYGSGRSDTQYF. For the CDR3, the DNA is TGTGCCAGCAGCTACGGAAGCGGGAGGTCTGATACGCAGTATTTT.

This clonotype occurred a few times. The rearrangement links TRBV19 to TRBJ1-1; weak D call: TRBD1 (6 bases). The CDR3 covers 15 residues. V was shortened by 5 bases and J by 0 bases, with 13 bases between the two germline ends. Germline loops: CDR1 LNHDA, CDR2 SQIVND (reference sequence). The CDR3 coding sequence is TGTGCCAGTAGTGCATATACAGGGTTGAACACTGAAGCTTTCTTT. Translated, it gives CASSAYTGLNTEAFF. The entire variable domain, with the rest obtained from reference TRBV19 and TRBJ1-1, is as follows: DGGITQSPKYLFRKEGQNVTLSCEQNLNHDAMYWYRQDPGQGLRLIYYSQIVNDFQKGDIAEGYSVSREKKESFPLTVTSAQKNPTAFYLCASSAYTGLNTEAFFGQGTRLTVV.